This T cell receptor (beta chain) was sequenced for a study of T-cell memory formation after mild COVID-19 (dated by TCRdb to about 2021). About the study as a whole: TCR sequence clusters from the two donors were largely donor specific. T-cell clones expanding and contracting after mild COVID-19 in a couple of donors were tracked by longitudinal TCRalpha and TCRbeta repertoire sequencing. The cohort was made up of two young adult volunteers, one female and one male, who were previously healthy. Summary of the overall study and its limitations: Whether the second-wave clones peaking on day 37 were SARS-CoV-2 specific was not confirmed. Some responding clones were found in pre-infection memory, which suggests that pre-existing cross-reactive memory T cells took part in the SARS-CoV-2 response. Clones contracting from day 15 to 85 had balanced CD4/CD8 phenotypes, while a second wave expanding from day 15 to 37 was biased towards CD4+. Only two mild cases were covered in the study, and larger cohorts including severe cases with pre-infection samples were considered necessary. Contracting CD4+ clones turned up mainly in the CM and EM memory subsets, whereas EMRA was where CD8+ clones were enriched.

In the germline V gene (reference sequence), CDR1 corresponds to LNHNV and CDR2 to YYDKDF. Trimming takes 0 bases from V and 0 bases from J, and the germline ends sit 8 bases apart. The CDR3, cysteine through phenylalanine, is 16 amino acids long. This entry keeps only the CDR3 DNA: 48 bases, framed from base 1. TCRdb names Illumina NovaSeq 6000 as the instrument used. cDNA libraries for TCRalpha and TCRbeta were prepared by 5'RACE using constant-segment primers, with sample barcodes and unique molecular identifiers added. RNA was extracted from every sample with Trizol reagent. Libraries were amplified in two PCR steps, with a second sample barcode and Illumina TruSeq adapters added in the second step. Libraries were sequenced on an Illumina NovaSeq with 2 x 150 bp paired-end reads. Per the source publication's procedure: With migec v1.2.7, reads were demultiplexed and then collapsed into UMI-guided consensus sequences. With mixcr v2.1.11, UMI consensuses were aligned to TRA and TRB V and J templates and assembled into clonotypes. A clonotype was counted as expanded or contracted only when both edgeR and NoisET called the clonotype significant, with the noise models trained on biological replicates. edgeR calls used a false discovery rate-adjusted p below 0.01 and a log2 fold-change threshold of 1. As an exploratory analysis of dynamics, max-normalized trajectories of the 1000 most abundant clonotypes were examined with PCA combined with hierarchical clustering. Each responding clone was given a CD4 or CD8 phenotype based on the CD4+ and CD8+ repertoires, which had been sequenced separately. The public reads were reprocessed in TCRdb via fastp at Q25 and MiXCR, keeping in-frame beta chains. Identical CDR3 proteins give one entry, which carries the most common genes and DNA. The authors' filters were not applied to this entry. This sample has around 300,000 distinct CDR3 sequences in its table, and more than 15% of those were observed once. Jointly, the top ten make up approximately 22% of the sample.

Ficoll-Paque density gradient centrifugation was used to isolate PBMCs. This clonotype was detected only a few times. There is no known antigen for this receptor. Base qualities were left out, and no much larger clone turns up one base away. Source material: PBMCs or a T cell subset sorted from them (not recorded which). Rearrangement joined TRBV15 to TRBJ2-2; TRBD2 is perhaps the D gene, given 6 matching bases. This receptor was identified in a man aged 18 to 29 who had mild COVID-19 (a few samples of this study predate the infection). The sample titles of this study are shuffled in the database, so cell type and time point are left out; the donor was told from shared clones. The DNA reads TGTGCCACCAGCAGAGAGGGGGGAACGAACACCGGGGAGCTGTTTTTT. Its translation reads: CATSREGGTNTGELFF.